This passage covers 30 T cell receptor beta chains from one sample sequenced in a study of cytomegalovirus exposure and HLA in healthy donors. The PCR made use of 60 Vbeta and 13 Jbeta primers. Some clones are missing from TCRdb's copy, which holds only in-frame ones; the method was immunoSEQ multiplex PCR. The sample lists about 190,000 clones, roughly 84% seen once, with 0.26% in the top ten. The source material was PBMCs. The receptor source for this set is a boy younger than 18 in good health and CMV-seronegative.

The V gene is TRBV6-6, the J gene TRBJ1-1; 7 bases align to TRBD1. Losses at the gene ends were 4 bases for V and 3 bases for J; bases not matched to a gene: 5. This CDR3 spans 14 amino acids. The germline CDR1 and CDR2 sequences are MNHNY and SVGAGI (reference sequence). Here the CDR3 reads CASSLTGVHTEAFF. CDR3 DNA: TGTGCCAGCAGTTTAACAGGGGTTCACACTGAAGCTTTCTTT.

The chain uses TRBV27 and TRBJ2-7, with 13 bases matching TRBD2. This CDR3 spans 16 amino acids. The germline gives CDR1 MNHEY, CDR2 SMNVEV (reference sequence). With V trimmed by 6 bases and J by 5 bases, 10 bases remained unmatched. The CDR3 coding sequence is TGTGCCAGCAGGGGACCGCGACTAGCGGGAGGCGACGAGCAGTACTTC. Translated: CASRGPRLAGGDEQYF.

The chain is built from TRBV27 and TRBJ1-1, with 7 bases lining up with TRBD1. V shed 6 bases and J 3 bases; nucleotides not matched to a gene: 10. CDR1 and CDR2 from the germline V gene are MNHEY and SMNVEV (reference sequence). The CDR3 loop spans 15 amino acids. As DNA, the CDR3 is TGTGCCAGCAGCGCTGACAGGGCCTTTGACACTGAAGCTTTCTTT. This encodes CASSADRAFDTEAFF.

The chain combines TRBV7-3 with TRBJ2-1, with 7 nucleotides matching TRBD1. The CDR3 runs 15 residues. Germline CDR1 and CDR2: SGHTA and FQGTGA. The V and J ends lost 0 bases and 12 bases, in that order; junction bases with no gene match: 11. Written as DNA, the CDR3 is TGTGCCAGCAGCTTAACTAAGGGTATGGGGGACAGGCAGTTCTTC. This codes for CASSLTKGMGDRQFF.

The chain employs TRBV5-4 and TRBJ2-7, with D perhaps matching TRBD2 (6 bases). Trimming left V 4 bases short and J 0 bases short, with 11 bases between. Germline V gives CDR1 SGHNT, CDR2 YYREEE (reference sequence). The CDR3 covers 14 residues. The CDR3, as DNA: TGTGCCAGCAGCACGGAGCGGGTCTCCTACGAGCAGTACTTC. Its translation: CASSTERVSYEQYF.

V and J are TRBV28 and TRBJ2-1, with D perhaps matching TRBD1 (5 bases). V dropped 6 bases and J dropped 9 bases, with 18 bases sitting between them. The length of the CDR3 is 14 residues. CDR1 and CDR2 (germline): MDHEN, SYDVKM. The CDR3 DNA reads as TGTGCCAGCAGCCGCAGGGCGGAGAGAGCTGAGCAGTTCTTC. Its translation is CASSRRAERAEQFF.

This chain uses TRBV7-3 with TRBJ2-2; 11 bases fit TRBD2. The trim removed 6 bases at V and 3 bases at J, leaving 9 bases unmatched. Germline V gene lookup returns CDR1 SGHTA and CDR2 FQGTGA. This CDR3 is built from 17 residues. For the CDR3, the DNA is TGTGCCAGCAGGGTGACTAGCGGGATAAGAGACACCGGGGAGCTGTTTTTT. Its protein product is CASRVTSGIRDTGELFF.

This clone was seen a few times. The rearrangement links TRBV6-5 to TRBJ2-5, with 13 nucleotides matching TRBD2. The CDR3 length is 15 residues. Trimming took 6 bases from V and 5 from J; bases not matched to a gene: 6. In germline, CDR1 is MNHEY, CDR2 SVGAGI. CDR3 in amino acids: CASSYTSGGAETQYF. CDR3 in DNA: TGTGCCAGCAGCTATACTAGCGGGGGGGCTGAGACCCAGTACTTC.

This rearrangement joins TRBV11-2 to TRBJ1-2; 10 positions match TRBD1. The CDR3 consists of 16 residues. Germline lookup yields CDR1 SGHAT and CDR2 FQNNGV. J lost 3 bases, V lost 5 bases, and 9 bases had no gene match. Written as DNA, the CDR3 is TGTGCCAGCAGCCCACTTCGGACAGGGGGATACTATGGCTACACCTTC. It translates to CASSPLRTGGYYGYTF.

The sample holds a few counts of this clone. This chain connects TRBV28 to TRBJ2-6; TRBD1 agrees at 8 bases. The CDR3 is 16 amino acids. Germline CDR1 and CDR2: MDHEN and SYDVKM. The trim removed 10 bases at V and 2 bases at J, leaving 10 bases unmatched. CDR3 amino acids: CATLTGDLAGANVLTF. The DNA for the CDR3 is TGTGCCACCCTGACAGGGGACTTGGCTGGGGCCAACGTCCTGACTTTC. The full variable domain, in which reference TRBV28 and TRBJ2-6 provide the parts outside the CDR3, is DVKVTQSSRYLVKRTGEKVFLECVQDMDHENMFWYRQDPGLGLRLIYFSYDVKMKEKGDIPEGYSVSREKKERFSLILESASTNQTSMYLCATLTGDLAGANVLTFGAGSRLTVL.

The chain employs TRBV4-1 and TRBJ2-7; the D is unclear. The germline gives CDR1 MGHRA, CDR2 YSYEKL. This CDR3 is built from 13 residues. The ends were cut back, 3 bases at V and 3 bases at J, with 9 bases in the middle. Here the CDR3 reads CASSHRTHYEQYF. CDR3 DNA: TGCGCCAGCAGCCACCGAACACACTACGAGCAGTACTTC.

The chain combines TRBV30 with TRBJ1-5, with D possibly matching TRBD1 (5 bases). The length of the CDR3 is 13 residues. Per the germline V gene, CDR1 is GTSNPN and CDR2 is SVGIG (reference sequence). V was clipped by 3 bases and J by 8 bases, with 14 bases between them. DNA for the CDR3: TGTGCCTGGAGCCCACGGGGGAGTGAGCCCCAGCATTTT. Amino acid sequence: CAWSPRGSEPQHF. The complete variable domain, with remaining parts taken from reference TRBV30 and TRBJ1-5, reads SQTIHQWPATLVQPVGSPLSLECTVEGTSNPNLYWYRQAAGRGLQLLFYSVGIGQISSEVPQNLSASRPQDRQFILSSKKLLLSDSGFYLCAWSPRGSEPQHFGDGTRLSIL.

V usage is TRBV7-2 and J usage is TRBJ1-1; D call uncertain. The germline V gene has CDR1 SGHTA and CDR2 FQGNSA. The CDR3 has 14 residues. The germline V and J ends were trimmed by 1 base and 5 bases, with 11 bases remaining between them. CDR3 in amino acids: CASSLEVRDTEAFF. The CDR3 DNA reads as TGTGCCAGCAGCTTAGAAGTTCGGGATACTGAAGCTTTCTTT.

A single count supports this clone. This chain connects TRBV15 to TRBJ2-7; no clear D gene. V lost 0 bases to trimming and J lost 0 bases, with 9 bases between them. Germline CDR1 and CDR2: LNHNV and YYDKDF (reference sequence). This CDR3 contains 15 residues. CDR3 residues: CATSRERPSSYEQYF. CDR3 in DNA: TGTGCCACCAGCAGAGAGAGGCCGAGCTCCTACGAGCAGTACTTC.

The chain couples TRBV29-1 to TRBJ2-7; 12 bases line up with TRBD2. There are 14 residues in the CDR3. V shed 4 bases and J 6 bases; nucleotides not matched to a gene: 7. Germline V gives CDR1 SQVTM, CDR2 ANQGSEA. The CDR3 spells CSVVLAGGSGEQYF. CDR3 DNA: TGCAGCGTTGTACTAGCGGGGGGTTCGGGCGAGCAGTACTTC.

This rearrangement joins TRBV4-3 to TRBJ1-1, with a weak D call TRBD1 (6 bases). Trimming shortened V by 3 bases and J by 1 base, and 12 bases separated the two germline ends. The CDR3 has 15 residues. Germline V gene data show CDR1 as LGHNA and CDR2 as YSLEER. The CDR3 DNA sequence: TGCGCCAGCAGCCACCTCCGGACAGAGAACACTGAAGCTTTCTTT. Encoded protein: CASSHLRTENTEAFF.

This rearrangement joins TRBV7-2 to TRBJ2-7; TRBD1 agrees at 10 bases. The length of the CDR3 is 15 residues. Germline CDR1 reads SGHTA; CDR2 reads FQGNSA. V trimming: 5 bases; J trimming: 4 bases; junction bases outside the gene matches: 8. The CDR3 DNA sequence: TGTGCCAGCAGCCCACCGGGACAGGGGAGGTACGAGCAGTACTTC. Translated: CASSPPGQGRYEQYF.

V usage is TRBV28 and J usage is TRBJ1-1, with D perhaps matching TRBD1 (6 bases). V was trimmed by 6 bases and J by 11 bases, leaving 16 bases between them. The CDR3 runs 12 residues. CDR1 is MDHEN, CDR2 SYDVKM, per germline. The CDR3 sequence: CASSPLGQRAFF. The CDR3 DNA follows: TGTGCCAGCAGCCCACTCGGACAGAGGGCTTTCTTT.

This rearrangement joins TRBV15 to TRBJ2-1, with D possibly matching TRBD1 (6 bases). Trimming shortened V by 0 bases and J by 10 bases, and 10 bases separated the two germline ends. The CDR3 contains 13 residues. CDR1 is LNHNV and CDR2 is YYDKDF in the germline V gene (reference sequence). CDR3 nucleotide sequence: TGTGCCACCAGCAGAGATCTAGGGACAGAGCAGTTCTTC. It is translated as CATSRDLGTEQFF.

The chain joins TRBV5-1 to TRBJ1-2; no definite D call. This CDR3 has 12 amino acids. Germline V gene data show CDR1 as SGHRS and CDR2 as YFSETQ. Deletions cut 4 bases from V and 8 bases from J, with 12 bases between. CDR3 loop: CASSVDAEGYTF. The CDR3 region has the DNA TGCGCCAGCAGCGTGGACGCAGAAGGCTACACCTTC.

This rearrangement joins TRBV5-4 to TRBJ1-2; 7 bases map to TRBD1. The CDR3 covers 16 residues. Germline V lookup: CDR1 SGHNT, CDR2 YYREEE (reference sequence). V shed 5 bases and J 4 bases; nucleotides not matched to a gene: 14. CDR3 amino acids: CASREDRWGQVYGYTF. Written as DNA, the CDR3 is TGTGCCAGCAGAGAGGACAGGTGGGGCCAAGTCTATGGCTACACCTTC.

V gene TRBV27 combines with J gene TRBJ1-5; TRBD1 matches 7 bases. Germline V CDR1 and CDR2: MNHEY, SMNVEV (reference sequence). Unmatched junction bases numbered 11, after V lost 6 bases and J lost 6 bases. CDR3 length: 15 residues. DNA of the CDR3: TGTGCCAGCAGCCCCGAGACAGGGTCGGGTCAGCCCCAGCATTTT. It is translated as CASSPETGSGQPQHF.

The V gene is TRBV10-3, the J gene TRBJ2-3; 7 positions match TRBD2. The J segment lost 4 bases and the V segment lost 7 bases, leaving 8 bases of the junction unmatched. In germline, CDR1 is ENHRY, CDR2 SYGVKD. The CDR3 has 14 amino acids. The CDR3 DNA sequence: TGTGCCATCAACCCATTGGCGGGAGCAGATACGCAGTATTTT. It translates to CAINPLAGADTQYF.

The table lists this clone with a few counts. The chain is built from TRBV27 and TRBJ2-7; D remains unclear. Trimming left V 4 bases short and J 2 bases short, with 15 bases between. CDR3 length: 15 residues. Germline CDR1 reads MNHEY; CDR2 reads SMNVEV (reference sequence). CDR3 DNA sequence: TGTGCCAGCAGTTCCGCCTTGGATAGCCCCTACGAGCAGTACTTC. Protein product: CASSSALDSPYEQYF.

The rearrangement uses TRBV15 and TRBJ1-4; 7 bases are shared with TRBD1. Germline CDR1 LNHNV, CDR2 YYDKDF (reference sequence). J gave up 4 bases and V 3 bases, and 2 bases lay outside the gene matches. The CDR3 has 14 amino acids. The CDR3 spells CATSSGTVNEKLFF. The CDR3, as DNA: TGTGCCACCAGCAGCGGGACAGTTAATGAAAAACTGTTTTTT.

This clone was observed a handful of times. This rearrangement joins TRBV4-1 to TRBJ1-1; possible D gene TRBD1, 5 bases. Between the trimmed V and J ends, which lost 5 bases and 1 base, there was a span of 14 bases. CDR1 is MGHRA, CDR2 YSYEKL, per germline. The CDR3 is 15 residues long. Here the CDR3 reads CASSSGGTANTEAFF. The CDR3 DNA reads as TGCGCCAGCAGCTCCGGAGGGACGGCGAACACTGAAGCTTTCTTT.

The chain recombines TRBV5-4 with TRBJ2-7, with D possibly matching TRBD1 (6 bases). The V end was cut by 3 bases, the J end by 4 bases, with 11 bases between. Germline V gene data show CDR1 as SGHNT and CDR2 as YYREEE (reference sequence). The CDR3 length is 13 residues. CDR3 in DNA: TGTGCCAGCAGCTCACCGCAGGGGTACGAGCAGTACTTC. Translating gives CASSSPQGYEQYF.

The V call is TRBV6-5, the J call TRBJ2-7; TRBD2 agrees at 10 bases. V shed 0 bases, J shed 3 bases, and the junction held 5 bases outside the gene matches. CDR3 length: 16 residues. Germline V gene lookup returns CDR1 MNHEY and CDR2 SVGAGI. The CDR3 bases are TGTGCCAGCAGTTACTCGTCTAGCGGGAGTAGCTACGAGCAGTACTTC. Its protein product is CASSYSSSGSSYEQYF.

CDR3 region: CASSVVASGPSGNEQFF. The CDR3 bases are TGTGCCAGCAGCGTAGTGGCTAGCGGTCCAAGTGGGAATGAGCAGTTCTTC. V and J are TRBV9 and TRBJ2-1, with 7 bases fitting TRBD2. V shed 0 bases and J 7 bases; nucleotides not matched to a gene: 13. The germline V gene encodes CDR1 SGDLS and CDR2 YYNGEE. This CDR3 spans 17 amino acids. The full variable domain, completed using reference TRBV9 and TRBJ2-1, is DSGVTQTPKHLITATGQRVTLRCSPRSGDLSVYWYQQSLDQGLQFLIQYYNGEERAKGNILERFSAQQFPDLHSELNLSSLELGDSALYFCASSVVASGPSGNEQFFGPGTRLTVL.

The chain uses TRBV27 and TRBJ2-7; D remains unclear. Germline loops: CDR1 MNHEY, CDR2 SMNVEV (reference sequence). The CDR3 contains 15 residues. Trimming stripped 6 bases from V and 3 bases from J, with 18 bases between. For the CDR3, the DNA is TGTGCCAGCAGCTCCTTGCCGATGGAGTTCTACGAGCAGTACTTC. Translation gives CASSSLPMEFYEQYF.